The present TCR beta chain was sequenced within a study of blood T cell repertoires in COVID-19. Study at large: Sites in the United States, Italy and Spain provided acute and convalescent COVID-19 samples.

This clone was seen only once. Between the trimmed V and J ends, which lost 3 bases and 3 bases, there was a span of 8 bases. The CDR3 consists of 13 residues. Germline lookup yields CDR1 SGHTA and CDR2 FQGTGA. The protocol was immunoSEQ multiplex PCR, while the TCRdb copy is restricted to in-frame clones and leaves out a portion. The sample has fewer than 250,000 clones, 65% to 90% seen once; the top ten hold approximately 10%. The chain is built from TRBV7-3 and TRBJ1-1; D gene unclear. The receptor was isolated from a man in his fifties with COVID-19, enrolled during active disease. The sequenced sample consisted of peripheral blood. The CDR3, as DNA: TGTGCCAGCAGCTTGTGGCAACACACTGAAGCTTTCTTT. Translating gives CASSLWQHTEAFF.